A selection of T cell receptor beta chains follows, all from one sample in a study of blood T cells in healthy people across ages. TCRdb processed the 5' RACE reads anew with MiXCR; each CDR3 protein has one entry. The sample holds hundreds of thousands of distinct CDR3 sequences, more than 45% seen once. Sequenced material: blood. These receptors were taken from a woman of 80 years or more in good health. The CDR3 runs from the conserved cysteine through the conserved F or W. The D gene is left open where the match is weak. Size is stated for part of the rows, as once, few or many counts, or as a class when the clone is expanded.

J gene: TRBJ2-1
clone size: .
D gene: TRBD1
V gene: TRBV7-2
CDR3 DNA: TGTGCCAGCAGCCCCAGGGGGGGACAGGGGATGAATGAGCAGTTCTTC
CDR3 protein: CASSPRGGQGMNEQFF

J gene: TRBJ2-3
clone size: .
D gene: TRBD2
V gene: TRBV7-9
CDR3 DNA: TGTGCCAGCAGCATCACACCAACTAGCGGGAGGGGGAGAACAGATACGCAGTATTTT
CDR3 protein: CASSITPTSGRGRTDTQYF

J gene: TRBJ1-2
clone size: .
D gene: .
V gene: TRBV12-3/TRBV12-4
CDR3 DNA: TGTGCCTGCAGTACGGACAGCAACTATGGCTACACCTTC
CDR3 protein: CACSTDSNYGYTF

J gene: TRBJ2-7
clone size: .
D gene: TRBD2
V gene: TRBV2
CDR3 DNA: TGTGCCAGCGGACTAGTCTCCTACGAGCAGTACTTC
CDR3 protein: CASGLVSYEQYF

J gene: TRBJ1-1
clone size: .
D gene: .
V gene: TRBV3-1
CDR3 DNA: TGTGCCAGCACCATCAGGAGGGGCACTGAAGCTTTCTTT
CDR3 protein: CASTIRRGTEAFF

J gene: TRBJ2-1
clone size: .
D gene: .
V gene: TRBV5-1
CDR3 DNA: TGCGCCAGCAGCGTGAGGAGCGGCTACAATGAGCAGTTCTTC
CDR3 protein: CASSVRSGYNEQFF

J gene: TRBJ2-5
clone size: few
D gene: TRBD2
V gene: TRBV29-1
CDR3 DNA: TGCAGCGTAGTACAGACTAGCAGCAATGAGCAGTACTTC
CDR3 protein: CSVVQTSSNEQYF

J gene: TRBJ2-4
clone size: .
D gene: .
V gene: TRBV6-1
CDR3 DNA: TGTGCCAGCAAGGAAGGACACACCCTGGGGGAGCAGTACTTC
CDR3 protein: CASKEGHTLGEQYF

J gene: TRBJ2-1
clone size: .
D gene: .
V gene: TRBV9
CDR3 DNA: TGTGCCAGCAGCGTATCGCAGAGTAGTTCCTACAATGAGCAGTTCTTC
CDR3 protein: CASSVSQSSSYNEQFF

J gene: TRBJ2-1
clone size: .
D gene: TRBD2
V gene: TRBV29-1
CDR3 DNA: TGCAGCGTTGAAGATCTTCAAGGGACTAGCGGGACTCTCTCCTACAATGAGCAGTTCTTC
CDR3 protein: CSVEDLQGTSGTLSYNEQFF

J gene: TRBJ2-5
clone size: many
D gene: .
V gene: TRBV6-2/TRBV6-3
CDR3 DNA: TGTGCCAGTTGGGACCGGAGGTCCACAAGGACCCAGTACTTC
CDR3 protein: CASWDRRSTRTQYF

J gene: TRBJ1-2
clone size: many
D gene: TRBD1
V gene: TRBV5-5
CDR3 DNA: TGTGCCAGCAGCTTGGCAAGGGACAGGGAGGGGGATGGCTACACCTTC
CDR3 protein: CASSLARDREGDGYTF

J gene: TRBJ2-1
clone size: .
D gene: TRBD2
V gene: TRBV6-2/TRBV6-3
CDR3 DNA: TGTGCCAGCAGTTTTCCCGGGACTAGCGGCACGCTTGAGCAGTTCTTC
CDR3 protein: CASSFPGTSGTLEQFF

J gene: TRBJ2-7
clone size: .
D gene: .
V gene: TRBV18
CDR3 DNA: TGTGCCAGCTCACCACAGGGGAAGACCTACGAGCAGTACTTC
CDR3 protein: CASSPQGKTYEQYF

J gene: TRBJ2-1
clone size: many
D gene: .
V gene: TRBV6-5
CDR3 DNA: TGTGCCAGCAGACCGGGACGGGACCAGCGCCTCAATGAGCAGTTCTTC
CDR3 protein: CASRPGRDQRLNEQFF

J gene: TRBJ2-1
clone size: .
D gene: .
V gene: TRBV7-2
CDR3 DNA: TGTGCCAGCAGCGCGCTCCCAGGGCGGACCACCTACAATGAGCAGTTCTTC
CDR3 protein: CASSALPGRTTYNEQFF

J gene: TRBJ2-5
clone size: many
D gene: TRBD1
V gene: TRBV20-1
CDR3 DNA: TGCAGTGCTAGCTACAGGGGGCAAGAGACCCAGTACTTC
CDR3 protein: CSASYRGQETQYF

J gene: TRBJ2-2
clone size: .
D gene: .
V gene: TRBV7-9
CDR3 DNA: TGTGTCAGCAGCCCCGAGCGGGCAGGGGTCACCGGGGAGCTGTTTTTT
CDR3 protein: CVSSPERAGVTGELFF

J gene: TRBJ2-7
clone size: .
D gene: .
V gene: TRBV7-2
CDR3 DNA: TGTGCCAGCAGCCCAGTTGGACACGAGCAGTACTTC
CDR3 protein: CASSPVGHEQYF

J gene: TRBJ1-5
clone size: .
D gene: .
V gene: TRBV15
CDR3 DNA: TGTGCCACCAGCAGAGACAGACAGGCCACGAATCAGCCCCAGCATTTT
CDR3 protein: CATSRDRQATNQPQHF

J gene: TRBJ2-3
clone size: many
D gene: TRBD2
V gene: TRBV25-1
CDR3 DNA: TGTGCCAGCAGTGGGGGACTAGCGGCTAGCACAGATACGCAGTATTTT
CDR3 protein: CASSGGLAASTDTQYF

J gene: TRBJ1-2
clone size: .
D gene: .
V gene: TRBV7-2
CDR3 DNA: TGTGCCAGCAGCTTAGCTTCGGGGGCGTACTATGGCTACACCTTC
CDR3 protein: CASSLASGAYYGYTF

J gene: TRBJ2-5
clone size: many
D gene: .
V gene: TRBV25-1
CDR3 DNA: TGTGCCAGCGCCCCTTCTGACGAGACCCAGTACTTC
CDR3 protein: CASAPSDETQYF

J gene: TRBJ2-5
clone size: .
D gene: .
V gene: TRBV6-2/TRBV6-3
CDR3 DNA: TGTGCCAGCAGTCACTCCTCGACAAGGGTTTGGGAGACCCAGTACTTC
CDR3 protein: CASSHSSTRVWETQYF

J gene: TRBJ2-1
clone size: .
D gene: .
V gene: TRBV7-8
CDR3 DNA: TGTGCCAGCAGCTTAGCGGCCGGTCCGAGCTCCTACAATGAGCAGTTCTTC
CDR3 protein: CASSLAAGPSSYNEQFF

J gene: TRBJ2-7
clone size: .
D gene: .
V gene: TRBV3-1
CDR3 DNA: TGTGCCAGCAGCCAAGACCACAGGCGGGAGCAGTACTTC
CDR3 protein: CASSQDHRREQYF

J gene: TRBJ2-1
clone size: once
D gene: TRBD1
V gene: TRBV7-3
CDR3 DNA: TGTGCCAGCAGCTTATACAGGGGACAGGAGCAGTTCTTC
CDR3 protein: CASSLYRGQEQFF

J gene: TRBJ2-3
clone size: many
D gene: .
V gene: TRBV7-9
CDR3 DNA: TGTGCCAGCACCGACAGAGATACGCAGTATTTT
CDR3 protein: CASTDRDTQYF

J gene: TRBJ1-2
clone size: few
D gene: .
V gene: TRBV11-2
CDR3 DNA: TGTGCCAGCAACCCCCGAGGGGGGACCAGCTATGGCTACACCTTC
CDR3 protein: CASNPRGGTSYGYTF

J gene: TRBJ2-3
clone size: .
D gene: .
V gene: TRBV29-1
CDR3 DNA: TGCAGCGGGAAAACTAGGAGGGATACGCAGTATTTT
CDR3 protein: CSGKTRRDTQYF

J gene: TRBJ2-5
clone size: .
D gene: .
V gene: TRBV5-1
CDR3 DNA: TGCGCCAGCAGCTCTCAGGGGGGCGGTGAGACCCAGTACTTC
CDR3 protein: CASSSQGGGETQYF